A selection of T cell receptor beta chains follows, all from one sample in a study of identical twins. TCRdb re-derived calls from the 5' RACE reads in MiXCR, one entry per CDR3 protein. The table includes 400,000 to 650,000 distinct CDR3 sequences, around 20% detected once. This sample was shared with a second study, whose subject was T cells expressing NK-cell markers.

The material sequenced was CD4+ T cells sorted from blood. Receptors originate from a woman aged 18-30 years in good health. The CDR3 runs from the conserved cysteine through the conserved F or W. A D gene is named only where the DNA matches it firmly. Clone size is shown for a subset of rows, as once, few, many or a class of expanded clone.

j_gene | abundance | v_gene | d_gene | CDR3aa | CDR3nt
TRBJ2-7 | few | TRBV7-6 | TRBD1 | CASSPGQGSGEQYF | TGTGCCAGCAGCCCAGGACAGGGTAGTGGCGAGCAGTACTTC
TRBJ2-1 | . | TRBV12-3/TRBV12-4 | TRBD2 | CASSLFQGKRGSSYNEQFF | TGTGCCAGCAGTTTATTTCAGGGAAAGCGCGGGAGCTCCTACAATGAGCAGTTCTTC
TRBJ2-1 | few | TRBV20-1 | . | CSARDPWQSGNEQFF | TGCAGTGCTAGAGATCCGTGGCAGTCAGGGAATGAGCAGTTCTTC
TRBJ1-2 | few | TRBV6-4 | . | CASSDSNGYGYTF | TGTGCCAGCAGTGACTCGAACGGCTATGGCTACACCTTC
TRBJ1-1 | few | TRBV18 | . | CASSPGWVAFF | TGTGCCAGCTCACCAGGGTGGGTAGCTTTCTTT
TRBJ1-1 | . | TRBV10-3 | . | CAISEPMNTEAFF | TGTGCCATCAGTGAGCCAATGAACACTGAAGCTTTCTTT
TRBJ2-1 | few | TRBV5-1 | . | CASSPVSNEQFF | TGCGCCAGCAGCCCCGTCAGCAATGAGCAGTTCTTC
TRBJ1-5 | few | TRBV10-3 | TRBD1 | CATHRGTSDQPQHF | TGTGCCACCCACAGGGGTACGAGCGATCAGCCCCAGCATTTT
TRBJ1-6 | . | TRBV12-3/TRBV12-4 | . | CASSLADRYNSPLHF | TGTGCCAGCAGTTTAGCGGACCGCTATAATTCACCCCTCCACTTT
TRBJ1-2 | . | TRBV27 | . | CASSSRDYDGYTF | TGTGCCAGCAGCTCCCGGGACTACGATGGCTACACCTTC
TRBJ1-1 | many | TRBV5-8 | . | CASSLALGELVKAFF | TGTGCCAGCAGCTTGGCCCTAGGGGAATTGGTTAAAGCTTTCTTT
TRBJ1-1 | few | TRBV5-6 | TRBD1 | CASSVIGTGILNTEAFF | TGTGCCAGCAGCGTCATCGGGACAGGTATCTTGAACACTGAAGCTTTCTTT
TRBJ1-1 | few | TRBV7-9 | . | CASSLMDGTEAFF | TGTGCCAGCAGCTTAATGGACGGGACTGAAGCTTTCTTT
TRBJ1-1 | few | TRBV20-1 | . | CSARAGGTEAFF | TGCAGTGCTAGAGCGGGTGGGACTGAAGCTTTCTTT
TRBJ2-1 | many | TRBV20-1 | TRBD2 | CSATLAGGHEQFF | TGCAGTGCTACCCTAGCGGGAGGGCATGAGCAGTTCTTC
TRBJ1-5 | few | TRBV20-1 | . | CSATRDGDQPQHF | TGCAGTGCTACCAGGGATGGGGATCAGCCCCAGCATTTT
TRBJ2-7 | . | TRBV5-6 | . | CASSLSVGSYEQYF | TGTGCCAGCAGCTTGAGTGTCGGCTCCTACGAGCAGTACTTC
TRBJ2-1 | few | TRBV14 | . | CASSQFLAPVNEQFF | TGTGCCAGCAGCCAATTCCTAGCGCCCGTAAATGAGCAGTTCTTC
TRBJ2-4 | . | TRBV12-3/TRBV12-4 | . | CASSFRGVAKNIQYF | TGTGCCAGCAGTTTTCGAGGGGTCGCCAAAAACATTCAGTACTTC
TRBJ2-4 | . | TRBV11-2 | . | CASSSPFRGPGIQYF | TGTGCCAGCAGCTCCCCCTTTCGGGGCCCCGGCATTCAGTACTTC
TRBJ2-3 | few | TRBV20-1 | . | CSLPPNTDTQYF | TGCAGTCTCCCCCCGAACACAGATACGCAGTATTTT
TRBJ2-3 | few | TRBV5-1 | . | CASSSSGSSTDTQYF | TGCGCCAGCAGCAGTAGCGGTTCTAGCACAGATACGCAGTATTTT
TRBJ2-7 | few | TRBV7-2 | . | CASSQDWVSSYEQYF | TGTGCCAGCAGCCAGGACTGGGTAAGCTCCTACGAGCAGTACTTC
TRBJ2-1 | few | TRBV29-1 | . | CSAAISGIWDNEQFF | TGCAGCGCCGCCATATCAGGCATCTGGGACAATGAGCAGTTCTTC
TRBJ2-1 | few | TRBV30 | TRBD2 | CAWSVRAGKNEQFF | TGTGCCTGGAGTGTACGAGCGGGGAAGAATGAGCAGTTCTTC
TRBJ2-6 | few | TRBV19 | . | CASSMQTGANVLTF | TGTGCCAGTAGTATGCAGACTGGGGCCAACGTCCTGACTTTC
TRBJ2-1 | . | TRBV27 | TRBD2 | CASTALAGSYNEQFF | TGTGCCAGCACCGCACTAGCGGGAAGTTACAATGAGCAGTTCTTC
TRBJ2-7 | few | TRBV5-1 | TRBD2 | CASSRPGLGAYEQYF | TGCGCCAGCAGCCGCCCGGGACTAGGAGCCTACGAGCAGTACTTC
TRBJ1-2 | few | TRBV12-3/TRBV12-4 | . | CASSQNYGYTF | TGTGCCAGCAGCCAGAACTATGGCTACACCTTC